The entry below describes one T cell receptor beta chain. Treatment reported: roughly 18 received Ad26.COV2.S at low or high dose, single or two shots; about 5 received placebo; per-sample allocation not given. Sampling took place 63 days after the first vaccine or placebo injection. The data are from a study of Ad26.COV2.S vaccination and SARS-CoV-2 variants. Study information: Participants got Ad26.COV2.S intramuscularly, once or twice 56 days apart.

The assay was immunoSEQ multiplex PCR, and TCRdb's table has in-frame clones only and misses some. The data contain about 350,000 clones, approximately 86% of them singletons. Specimen: peripheral blood, collected in a trial of Ad26.COV2.S vaccine versus placebo. The clonotype was recovered from a person between 18 and 60 years old who received the Ad26.COV2.S COVID-19 vaccine or a placebo.

The CDR3 spells CASSSLYLGALAGSQETQYF. In nucleotides, the CDR3 is TGTGCCAGTAGTTCACTTTATTTGGGGGCGCTAGCGGGGAGCCAAGAGACCCAGTACTTC. The chain links TRBV19 to TRBJ2-5; 9 bases are shared with TRBD2. V lost 5 bases to trimming and J lost 1 base; unmatched junction nucleotides: 20. This CDR3 region has 20 residues. CDR1 and CDR2 from the germline V gene are LNHDA and SQIVND (reference sequence).